Listed here are 8 T cell receptor beta chains from one sample, sequenced in a study of human T cells and chemical hapten exposure. TCRdb analysed the RACE reads with MiXCR anew, one entry per CDR3 protein. The sample lists roughly 100,000 distinct CDR3 sequences, 12% occurring once. Noted time point: pre-sensitization, week 0. Treatment defined: therapeutic diphenylcyclopropenone sensitization with weekly scalp DPC. The sequenced sample was whole blood, obtained in connection with sensitization to the hapten diphenylcyclopropenone (DPC). The receptor set was obtained from a woman in her forties or fifties with alopecia areata. Some clones in this sample may be carry-over from other donors' samples.

J is TRBJ2-7 and V is TRBV18; TRBD1 aligns across 8 bases. CDR3 length: 15 amino acids. Trimming removed 6 bases from V and 2 bases from J; junction bases left unmatched: 9. The germline V gene has CDR1 KGHSH and CDR2 LQKENI. CDR3 DNA sequence: TGTGCCAGCTCGTCGGACAGGGCGGGGACCTACGAGCAGTACTTC. It codes for CASSSDRAGTYEQYF.

This clonotype has a handful of counts. V usage is TRBV28 and J usage is TRBJ2-5; a weak D match, TRBD2 (5 bases). Germline CDR1 MDHEN, CDR2 SYDVKM. The CDR3 runs to 14 residues. Trimming took 5 bases from V and 3 from J, leaving 13 bases between them. DNA for the CDR3: TGTGCCAGCAGTCTCTCCGGGGTTGAAGAGACCCAGTACTTC. It specifies CASSLSGVEETQYF.

A few counts support this clonotype. J is TRBJ2-3 and V is TRBV6-2 or TRBV6-3; 8 bases agree with TRBD2. Germline V gives CDR1 MNHEY, CDR2 SVGEGT. With 6 bases clipped from V and 1 base from J, the junction kept 6 bases outside the gene matches. The length of the CDR3 is 15 residues. CDR3 DNA: TGTGCCAGCAGGAGACTAGCGTCGGGCACAGATACGCAGTATTTT. Its translation is CASRRLASGTDTQYF.

The table lists this clonotype with many counts. This chain joins TRBV28 and TRBJ2-7, with D unresolved. The germline CDR1 and CDR2 sequences are MDHEN and SYDVKM. V lost 2 bases, J lost 2 bases, and 13 bases lay in between. CDR3 size: 15 residues. The chain's CDR3 is CASSLIPAGTYEQYF. The CDR3 DNA reads TGTGCCAGCAGTTTAATCCCTGCCGGTACCTACGAGCAGTACTTC.

This clonotype was detected only a few times. The genes are TRBV7-2 and TRBJ2-1, with unresolved D. Trimming removed 1 base from V and 7 bases from J, with 5 bases in between. The CDR3 sequence is 12 residues long. CDR1 is SGHTA and CDR2 is FQGNSA in the germline V gene. CDR3 DNA: TGTGCCAGCAGCTTAGTAGTAAATGAGCAGTTCTTC. It specifies CASSLVVNEQFF.

The genes are TRBV7-9 and TRBJ2-7; no reliable D call. Between the trimmed V and J ends, which lost 0 bases and 5 bases, there was a span of 11 bases. The CDR3 consists of 14 residues. Looked up from germline, CDR1 is SEHNR and CDR2 is FQNEAQ (reference sequence). The CDR3 DNA reads TGTGCCAGCAGCTTAGCCTGGACGCCGCACGAGCAGTACTTC. As protein: CASSLAWTPHEQYF.

This clonotype appeared a few times. The chain couples TRBV29-1 to TRBJ1-2; D remains ambiguous. Germline CDR1 is SQVTM and CDR2 is ANQGSEA. Trimming left V 5 bases short and J 8 bases short, with 12 bases between. CDR3 size: 11 residues. This chain's CDR3 is CSVTTVAGYTF. DNA of the CDR3: TGCAGCGTTACTACGGTCGCGGGCTACACCTTC.

This clonotype has only a few counts. This chain connects TRBV7-2 to TRBJ2-3; TRBD1 or TRBD2 may be the D gene (5 bases each). The CDR3 covers 16 residues. Trimming took 5 bases from V and 6 from J, leaving 21 bases between them. In germline, CDR1 is SGHTA, CDR2 FQGNSA. In nucleotides, the CDR3 is TGTGCCAGCAGCCTCTCATGGGGGACCAAGATGGATACGCAGTATTTT. As protein: CASSLSWGTKMDTQYF.